Listed below are T cell receptor beta chains from one sample, sequenced in a study of shared clonotypes between healthy human individuals. Sequencing used immunoSEQ multiplex PCR; TCRdb keeps in-frame clones, though not all of them. The table includes about 180,000 clones, 85% to 95% detected once. What was sequenced was naive CD4+ T cells sorted from blood. All receptors derive from a woman aged 25 to 39 in good health. CDR3s include the opening cysteine and the closing phenylalanine or tryptophan. D genes are given only for firm matches. For some rows the clone size is stated as once, few or many, or as a class when expanded; others skip it.

V gene: TRBV18; J gene: TRBJ1-5; D gene: -; clone size: -; CDR3 DNA: TGTGCCAGCTCACGTGAGCCGAGCGCCTATAGCAATCAGCCCCAGCATTTT; CDR3 protein: CASSREPSAYSNQPQHF
V gene: TRBV9; J gene: TRBJ2-1; D gene: TRBD2; clone size: once; CDR3 DNA: TGTGCCAGCAGCCCGGGACTAGCGGGAGGGTCGAGCTCCTACAATGAGCAGTTCTTC; CDR3 protein: CASSPGLAGGSSSYNEQFF
V gene: TRBV2; J gene: TRBJ2-7; D gene: TRBD2; clone size: -; CDR3 DNA: TGTGCCAGCACCAGGACTAGCGGCAAATCCTACGAGCAGTACTTC; CDR3 protein: CASTRTSGKSYEQYF
V gene: TRBV18; J gene: TRBJ2-5; D gene: -; clone size: -; CDR3 DNA: TGTGCCAGCTCACCACCGAATCGTACTCAAGAGACCCAGTACTTC; CDR3 protein: CASSPPNRTQETQYF
V gene: TRBV7-9; J gene: TRBJ2-7; D gene: -; clone size: few; CDR3 DNA: TGTGCCAGCAGCTTACAACAGCCTTGGGACGAGCAGTACTTC; CDR3 protein: CASSLQQPWDEQYF
V gene: TRBV5-4; J gene: TRBJ2-7; D gene: TRBD1; clone size: few; CDR3 DNA: TGTGCCAGCAGCTTAACAGGGGGTATCGAGCAGTACTTC; CDR3 protein: CASSLTGGIEQYF
V gene: TRBV21-1; J gene: TRBJ1-5; D gene: -; clone size: -; CDR3 DNA: TGTGCCAGCAGCAAAGGGTGGTTTCATAGCAATCAGCCCCAGCATTTT; CDR3 protein: CASSKGWFHSNQPQHF
V gene: TRBV2; J gene: TRBJ2-7; D gene: TRBD1; clone size: -; CDR3 DNA: TGTGCCAGCACCGGGACAGGGAACGAGCAGTACTTC; CDR3 protein: CASTGTGNEQYF
V gene: TRBV28; J gene: TRBJ1-1; D gene: -; clone size: -; CDR3 DNA: TGTGCCAGCAGTTTATTGGGGAACACTGAAGCTTTCTTT; CDR3 protein: CASSLLGNTEAFF
V gene: TRBV10-3; J gene: TRBJ2-7; D gene: -; clone size: -; CDR3 DNA: TGTGCCATCAGTGAGTCGGACAGACCGGGAGGCGAGCAGTACTTC; CDR3 protein: CAISESDRPGGEQYF
V gene: TRBV27; J gene: TRBJ2-7; D gene: TRBD1; clone size: once; CDR3 DNA: TGTGCTAGCTCAGACAGGGACCGAGGCTACGAGCAGTACTTC; CDR3 protein: CASSDRDRGYEQYF
V gene: TRBV5-1; J gene: TRBJ1-1; D gene: -; clone size: -; CDR3 DNA: TGCGCCAGCAGCGGGGATGGGCGGGGCACTGAAGCTTTCTTT; CDR3 protein: CASSGDGRGTEAFF
V gene: TRBV7-9; J gene: TRBJ2-5; D gene: TRBD2; clone size: -; CDR3 DNA: TGTGCCAGCAGCCTGGGACCGGGACTAGCGGGGGAAGAGCAGTACTTC; CDR3 protein: CASSLGPGLAGEEQYF
V gene: TRBV19; J gene: TRBJ2-4; D gene: -; clone size: -; CDR3 DNA: TGTGCCAGTAGTATTTGGGGGGCCAAAAACATTCAGTACTTC; CDR3 protein: CASSIWGAKNIQYF
V gene: TRBV6-6; J gene: TRBJ1-2; D gene: TRBD1; clone size: once; CDR3 DNA: TGTGCCAGCAGGAGACAGGGCTCGAACTATGGCTACACCTTC; CDR3 protein: CASRRQGSNYGYTF
V gene: TRBV5-1; J gene: TRBJ2-7; D gene: -; clone size: -; CDR3 DNA: TGCGCCAGCAGCCGAAGCCCAACGAACTACGAGCAGTACTTC; CDR3 protein: CASSRSPTNYEQYF
V gene: TRBV6-1; J gene: TRBJ1-1; D gene: -; clone size: -; CDR3 DNA: TGTGCCAGCAGTGAAAAGGGTCGACAAGGTGAAGCTTTCTTT; CDR3 protein: CASSEKGRQGEAFF
V gene: TRBV2; J gene: TRBJ2-7; D gene: -; clone size: few; CDR3 DNA: TGTGCCAGCAGTGATCCCCCCGAGCGGCAGTACTTC; CDR3 protein: CASSDPPERQYF
V gene: TRBV29-1; J gene: TRBJ1-5; D gene: TRBD1; clone size: -; CDR3 DNA: TGCAGCGTGGCTACGGGACAGGGGGTATATAGCAATCAGCCCCAGCATTTT; CDR3 protein: CSVATGQGVYSNQPQHF
V gene: TRBV6-1; J gene: TRBJ1-2; D gene: -; clone size: -; CDR3 DNA: TGTGCCAGCAATATACGAACGGACCTCTACACCTTC; CDR3 protein: CASNIRTDLYTF
V gene: TRBV28; J gene: TRBJ2-7; D gene: -; clone size: -; CDR3 DNA: TGTGCCAGCAGTTTTAGGTTGAGAAGCTACGAGCAGTACTTC; CDR3 protein: CASSFRLRSYEQYF
V gene: TRBV4-1; J gene: TRBJ2-7; D gene: -; clone size: -; CDR3 DNA: TGCGCCAGCAGCCAAGTTGGGTGGGGCAGGGACGAGCAGTACTTC; CDR3 protein: CASSQVGWGRDEQYF
V gene: TRBV5-5; J gene: TRBJ2-7; D gene: -; clone size: -; CDR3 DNA: TGTGCCAGCAGCTTGCGGGACTCCCGACTAGACTACGAGCAGTACTTC; CDR3 protein: CASSLRDSRLDYEQYF
V gene: TRBV15; J gene: TRBJ2-7; D gene: -; clone size: -; CDR3 DNA: TGTGCCACCAGCAGAGGGGCGGATTCGTACGAGCAGTACTTC; CDR3 protein: CATSRGADSYEQYF
V gene: TRBV6-5; J gene: TRBJ2-7; D gene: -; clone size: -; CDR3 DNA: TGTGCCAGCAGTAAAGCAGGGTTAAGGGGCGAGCAGTACTTC; CDR3 protein: CASSKAGLRGEQYF
V gene: TRBV2; J gene: TRBJ1-5; D gene: TRBD1; clone size: -; CDR3 DNA: TGTGCCAGCCGGACAGGCTCTTATAGCAATCAGCCCCAGCATTTT; CDR3 protein: CASRTGSYSNQPQHF
V gene: TRBV5-1; J gene: TRBJ2-7; D gene: -; clone size: -; CDR3 DNA: TGCGCCAGCAGCGAACGGGGATCCTACGAGCAGTACTTC; CDR3 protein: CASSERGSYEQYF
V gene: TRBV5-1; J gene: TRBJ1-3; D gene: -; clone size: -; CDR3 DNA: TGCGCCAGCAGCCCTAACGGACAGCCGCCGGTAAACACCATATATTTT; CDR3 protein: CASSPNGQPPVNTIYF
V gene: TRBV6-6; J gene: TRBJ1-1; D gene: -; clone size: -; CDR3 DNA: TGTGCCAGCAGGGACCTTGGACAAACAGCTTTCTTT; CDR3 protein: CASRDLGQTAFF
V gene: TRBV4-1; J gene: TRBJ1-2; D gene: -; clone size: -; CDR3 DNA: TGCGCCAGCAGCCAAGTACAGGGTGATGGCTACACCTTC; CDR3 protein: CASSQVQGDGYTF
V gene: TRBV18; J gene: TRBJ1-1; D gene: -; clone size: -; CDR3 DNA: TGTGCCAGCTCACCGGTCAGGAATGAAGCTTTCTTT; CDR3 protein: CASSPVRNEAFF
V gene: TRBV28; J gene: TRBJ2-5; D gene: -; clone size: -; CDR3 DNA: TGTGCCAGCAGTTTCATTGGCAAGACCCAGTACTTC; CDR3 protein: CASSFIGKTQYF
V gene: TRBV5-1; J gene: TRBJ1-1; D gene: TRBD1; clone size: -; CDR3 DNA: TGCGCCAGCAGCCCGGGACAGGTCTTAACCACTGAAGCTTTCTTT; CDR3 protein: CASSPGQVLTTEAFF
V gene: TRBV5-1; J gene: TRBJ1-2; D gene: -; clone size: once; CDR3 DNA: TGCGCCAGCAGCTTGACCGGGACTGCGAGGGGGGATGGCTACACCTTC; CDR3 protein: CASSLTGTARGDGYTF
V gene: TRBV11-2; J gene: TRBJ2-7; D gene: -; clone size: -; CDR3 DNA: TGTGCCAGCAGGACTGGGGGAGGGGGTTTGTACGAGCAGTACTTC; CDR3 protein: CASRTGGGGLYEQYF
V gene: TRBV7-2; J gene: TRBJ2-1; D gene: TRBD1; clone size: -; CDR3 DNA: TGTGCCAGCAGCATAACAGGGGAACCCTACAATGAGCAGTTCTTC; CDR3 protein: CASSITGEPYNEQFF
V gene: TRBV28; J gene: TRBJ1-2; D gene: -; clone size: -; CDR3 DNA: TGTGCCAGCATCTCAGTCCCACTTGGCTACACCTTC; CDR3 protein: CASISVPLGYTF
V gene: TRBV5-1; J gene: TRBJ2-7; D gene: TRBD1; clone size: once; CDR3 DNA: TGCGCCAGCAGCTCCCGGACAGGGGATACCTACGAGCAGTACTTC; CDR3 protein: CASSSRTGDTYEQYF
V gene: TRBV27; J gene: TRBJ2-5; D gene: -; clone size: -; CDR3 DNA: TGTGCCAGCAGTCCCACCGGACAGACTAGGACCCAGTACTTC; CDR3 protein: CASSPTGQTRTQYF
V gene: TRBV28; J gene: TRBJ1-2; D gene: TRBD1; clone size: -; CDR3 DNA: TGTGCCAGCAGTTACCCCCCCGGGCAGGGGGACTATGGCTACACCTTC; CDR3 protein: CASSYPPGQGDYGYTF
V gene: TRBV30; J gene: TRBJ1-1; D gene: -; clone size: once; CDR3 DNA: TGTGCCTGGAGTGTGAAGAGTCCTGAAGCTTTCTTT; CDR3 protein: CAWSVKSPEAFF
V gene: TRBV28; J gene: TRBJ1-5; D gene: TRBD1; clone size: few; CDR3 DNA: TGTGCCAGCAGTCTGGACAGGGACTATCAGCCCCAGCATTTT; CDR3 protein: CASSLDRDYQPQHF
V gene: TRBV11-2; J gene: TRBJ1-4; D gene: -; clone size: -; CDR3 DNA: TGTGCCAGCAGCCCAAAGCAGAAGGAAAAACTGTTTTTT; CDR3 protein: CASSPKQKEKLFF
V gene: TRBV13; J gene: TRBJ2-4; D gene: TRBD2; clone size: -; CDR3 DNA: TGTGCCAGCAGCCCCGCAGAGCGGGAGCAAAACATTCAGTACTTC; CDR3 protein: CASSPAEREQNIQYF
V gene: TRBV28; J gene: TRBJ2-7; D gene: -; clone size: -; CDR3 DNA: TGTGCCAGCAGTTCCTCCAGCTACGAGCAGTACTTC; CDR3 protein: CASSSSSYEQYF
V gene: TRBV28; J gene: TRBJ1-1; D gene: -; clone size: -; CDR3 DNA: TGTGCCAGCAGTTTGTACGTAGGCACTGAAGCTTTCTTT; CDR3 protein: CASSLYVGTEAFF
V gene: TRBV23-1; J gene: TRBJ1-2; D gene: -; clone size: -; CDR3 DNA: TGCGCCAGCAGTCCGGGACGGCCCTATGGCTACACCTTC; CDR3 protein: CASSPGRPYGYTF
V gene: TRBV28; J gene: TRBJ2-6; D gene: -; clone size: -; CDR3 DNA: TGTGCCAGCAGTTTATTGGGAGCTGGGGTAGCCAACGTCCTGACTTTC; CDR3 protein: CASSLLGAGVANVLTF
V gene: TRBV28; J gene: TRBJ1-5; D gene: TRBD1; clone size: -; CDR3 DNA: TGTGCCAGCAGTCCTACCTCTCGGGACAGGCGCAATCAGCCCCAGCATTTT; CDR3 protein: CASSPTSRDRRNQPQHF
V gene: TRBV5-1; J gene: TRBJ2-7; D gene: -; clone size: -; CDR3 DNA: TGCGCCAGCAGCTTCCAGGGAAGGGGGGGCTCCTACGAGCAGTACTTC; CDR3 protein: CASSFQGRGGSYEQYF
V gene: TRBV5-1; J gene: TRBJ1-1; D gene: -; clone size: -; CDR3 DNA: TGCGCCAGCAGCTTGACAGTGATGAACACTGAAGCTTTCTTT; CDR3 protein: CASSLTVMNTEAFF
V gene: TRBV7-3; J gene: TRBJ1-2; D gene: -; clone size: -; CDR3 DNA: TGTGCCAGCAGCTCCGGGTCCCACAACTATGGCTACACCTTC; CDR3 protein: CASSSGSHNYGYTF
V gene: TRBV7-8; J gene: TRBJ1-1; D gene: TRBD1; clone size: -; CDR3 DNA: TGTGCCAGCAGCTTAGACAGGGGGTTTACTGAAGCTTTCTTT; CDR3 protein: CASSLDRGFTEAFF
V gene: TRBV30; J gene: TRBJ1-2; D gene: TRBD1; clone size: -; CDR3 DNA: TGTGCCTGGGGGACAGGGGGAGGTGGCTACACCTTC; CDR3 protein: CAWGTGGGGYTF